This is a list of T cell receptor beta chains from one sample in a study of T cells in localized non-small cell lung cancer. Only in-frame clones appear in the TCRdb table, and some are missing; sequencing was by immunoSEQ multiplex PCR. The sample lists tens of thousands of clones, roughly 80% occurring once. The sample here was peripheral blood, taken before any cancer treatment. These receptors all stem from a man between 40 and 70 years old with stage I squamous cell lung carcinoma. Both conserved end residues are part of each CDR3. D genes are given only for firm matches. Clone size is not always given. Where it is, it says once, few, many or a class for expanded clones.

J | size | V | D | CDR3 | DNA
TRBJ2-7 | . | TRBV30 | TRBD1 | CAWRLQGAGYPYEQYF | TGTGCCTGGAGATTACAGGGGGCTGGCTACCCCTACGAGCAGTACTTC
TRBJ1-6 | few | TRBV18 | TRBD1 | CATSGRGQSPLHF | TGTGCCACCTCGGGCCGGGGACAGTCACCCCTCCACTTT
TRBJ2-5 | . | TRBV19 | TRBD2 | CAIRHGGSLETQYF | TGTGCCATCCGTCACGGGGGGTCGTTGGAGACCCAGTACTTC
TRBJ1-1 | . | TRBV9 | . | CASSDGLNTEAFF | TGTGCCAGCAGCGACGGACTTAACACTGAAGCTTTCTTT
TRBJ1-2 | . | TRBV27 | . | CASSPAANGGYTF | TGTGCCAGCAGCCCCGCGGCGAATGGGGGCTACACCTTC
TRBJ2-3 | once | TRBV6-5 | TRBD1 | CASSSTGAGFNTQYF | TGTGCCAGCAGTTCCACAGGGGCCGGGTTCAATACGCAGTATTTT
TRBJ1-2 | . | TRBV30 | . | CAWTARAAGYTF | TGTGCCTGGACAGCCAGGGCAGCTGGCTACACCTTC
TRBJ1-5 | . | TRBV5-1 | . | CASSLGTENQPQHF | TGCGCCAGCAGCTTGGGGACAGAAAATCAGCCCCAGCATTTT
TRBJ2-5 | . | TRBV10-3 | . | CAISERGPGNSGGPETQYF | TGTGCCATCAGTGAGCGGGGGCCGGGGAACTCAGGAGGGCCGGAGACCCAGTACTTC
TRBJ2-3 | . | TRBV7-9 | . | CASSSLASRRTDTQYF | TGTGCCAGCAGCTCACTCGCTAGCAGGCGCACAGATACGCAGTATTTT
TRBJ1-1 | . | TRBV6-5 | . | CASSLGDSGAFF | TGTGCCAGCAGCCTCGGGGATAGTGGGGCTTTCTTT
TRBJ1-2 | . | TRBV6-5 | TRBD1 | CASSVGTGGVYGYTF | TGTGCCAGCAGCGTCGGGACAGGGGGTGTCTATGGCTACACCTTC
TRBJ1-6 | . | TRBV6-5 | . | CASSYSFRNSPLHF | TGTGCCAGCAGTTACTCGTTTCGCAATTCACCCCTCCACTTT
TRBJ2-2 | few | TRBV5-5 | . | CASSLNLGGTGELFF | TGTGCCAGCAGCTTGAACCTCGGGGGTACCGGGGAGCTGTTTTTT
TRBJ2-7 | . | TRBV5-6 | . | CASSFRGAHEQYF | TGTGCCAGCAGCTTTCGGGGGGCACACGAGCAGTACTTC
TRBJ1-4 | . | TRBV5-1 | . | CASSLQPTGTNEKLFF | TGCGCCAGCAGCCTGCAACCTACAGGGACTAATGAAAAACTGTTTTTT
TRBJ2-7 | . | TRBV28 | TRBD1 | CASSSGQGSEQYF | TGTGCCAGCAGTTCGGGACAGGGAAGCGAGCAGTACTTC
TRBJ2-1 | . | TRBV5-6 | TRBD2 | CASAARLAGRGVEQFF | TGTGCCAGTGCCGCTAGACTAGCGGGGCGGGGGGTTGAGCAGTTCTTC
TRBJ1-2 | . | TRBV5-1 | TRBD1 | CASTGENHYGYTF | TGCGCCAGTACAGGGGAGAACCACTATGGCTACACCTTC
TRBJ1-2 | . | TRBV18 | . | CASSPQTGGDGGGYTF | TGTGCCAGCTCACCACAGACAGGCGGCGATGGGGGGGGCTACACCTTC
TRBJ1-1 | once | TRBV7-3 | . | CASSLTMNTEAFF | TGTGCCAGCAGCCTAACCATGAACACTGAAGCTTTCTTT
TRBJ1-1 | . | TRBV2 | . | CASSVIARTEAFF | TGTGCCAGCAGTGTTATAGCCAGGACTGAAGCTTTCTTT
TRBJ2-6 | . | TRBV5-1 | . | CASSLARAGANVLTF | TGCGCCAGCAGCCTAGCGAGGGCTGGGGCCAACGTCCTGACTTTC
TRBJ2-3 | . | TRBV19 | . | CASSIGLAMTDTQYF | TGTGCCAGTAGTATCGGGCTAGCAATGACAGATACGCAGTATTTT
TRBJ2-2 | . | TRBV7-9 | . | CASSLDGTGELFF | TGTGCCAGCAGCTTAGATGGAACCGGGGAGCTGTTTTTT
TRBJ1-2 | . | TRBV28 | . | CASSYYGYTF | TGTGCCAGCAGTTACTATGGCTACACCTTC
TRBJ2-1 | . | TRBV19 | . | CASRLDRWRVNEQFF | TGTGCCAGTAGACTGGACAGGTGGAGGGTCAATGAGCAGTTCTTC
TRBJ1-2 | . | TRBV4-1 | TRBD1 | CASSQGGGSYGYTF | TGCGCCAGCAGCCAAGGAGGGGGCAGCTATGGCTACACCTTC
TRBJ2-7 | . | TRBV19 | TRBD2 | CASSSSGALYEQYF | TGTGCCAGTAGTTCTAGCGGGGCACTCTACGAGCAGTACTTC
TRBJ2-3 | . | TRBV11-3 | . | CASSFGLGSTDTQYF | TGTGCCAGCAGCTTCGGACTGGGGAGCACAGATACGCAGTATTTT
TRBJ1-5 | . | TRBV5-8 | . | CASSRGSDDQPQHF | TGTGCCAGCAGCAGGGGGAGCGACGATCAGCCCCAGCATTTT
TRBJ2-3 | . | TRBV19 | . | CASSALSALIGTDTQYF | TGTGCCAGTAGTGCATTATCCGCCCTTATCGGTACAGATACGCAGTATTTT
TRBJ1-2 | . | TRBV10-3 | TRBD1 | CAISESGGAGYGYTF | TGTGCCATCAGTGAATCAGGGGGCGCGGGCTATGGCTACACCTTC
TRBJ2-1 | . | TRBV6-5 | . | CASSYSSTDSYNEQFF | TGTGCCAGCAGTTACTCGAGTACAGACTCCTACAATGAGCAGTTCTTC
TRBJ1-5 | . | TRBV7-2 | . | CASSSSNNQPQHF | TGTGCCAGCAGCTCCTCAAATAATCAGCCCCAGCATTTT
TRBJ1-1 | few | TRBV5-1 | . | CASSFGQEGENTEAFF | TGCGCCAGCAGCTTTGGTCAAGAGGGAGAGAACACTGAAGCTTTCTTT